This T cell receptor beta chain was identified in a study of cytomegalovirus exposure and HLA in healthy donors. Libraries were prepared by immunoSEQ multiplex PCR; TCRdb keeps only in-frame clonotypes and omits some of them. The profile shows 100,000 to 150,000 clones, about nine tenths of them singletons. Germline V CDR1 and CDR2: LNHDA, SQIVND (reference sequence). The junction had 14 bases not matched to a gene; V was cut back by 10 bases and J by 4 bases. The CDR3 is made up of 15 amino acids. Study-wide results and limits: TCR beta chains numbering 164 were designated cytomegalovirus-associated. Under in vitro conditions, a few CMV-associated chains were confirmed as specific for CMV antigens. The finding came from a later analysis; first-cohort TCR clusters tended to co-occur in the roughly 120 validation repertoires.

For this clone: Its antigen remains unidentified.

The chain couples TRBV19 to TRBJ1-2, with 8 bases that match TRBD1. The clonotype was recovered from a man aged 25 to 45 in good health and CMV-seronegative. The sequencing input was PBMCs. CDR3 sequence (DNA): TGTGCCATCCCCTCTAGGGACAGGCGATTCTATGGCTACACCTTC. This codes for CAIPSRDRRFYGYTF. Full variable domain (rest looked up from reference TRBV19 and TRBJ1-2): DGGITQSPKYLFRKEGQNVTLSCEQNLNHDAMYWYRQDPGQGLRLIYYSQIVNDFQKGDIAEGYSVSREKKESFPLTVTSAQKNPTAFYLCAIPSRDRRFYGYTFGSGTRLTVV.